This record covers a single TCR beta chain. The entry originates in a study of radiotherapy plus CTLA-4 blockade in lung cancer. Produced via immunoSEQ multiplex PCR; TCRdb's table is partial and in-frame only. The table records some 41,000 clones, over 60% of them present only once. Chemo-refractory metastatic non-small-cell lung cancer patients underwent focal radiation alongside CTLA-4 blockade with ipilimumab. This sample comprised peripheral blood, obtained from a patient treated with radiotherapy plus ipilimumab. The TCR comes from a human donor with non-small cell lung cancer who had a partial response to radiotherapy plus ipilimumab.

The CDR3 sequence: CASSLSRQGSAGEKLFF. The CDR3 DNA follows: TGTGCCAGCAGTTTATCCAGACAGGGGTCGGCGGGTGAAAAACTGTTTTTT. The rearrangement joins TRBV27 to TRBJ1-4, with 8 bases fitting TRBD1. The trim removed 0 bases at V and 7 bases at J, leaving 10 bases unmatched. Looked up from germline, CDR1 is MNHEY and CDR2 is SMNVEV (reference sequence). The CDR3 is 17 residues long.